Here is one TCR beta chain with its context. This sample was taken from a study of blood T cell repertoires in COVID-19. The CDR3 has 15 amino acids. V lost 5 bases, J lost 6 bases, and 17 bases lay in between. Germline V gene sequence: CDR1 SGHTA, CDR2 FQGTGA. The data were produced by immunoSEQ multiplex PCR, yet TCRdb's version contains in-frame clones alone and is incomplete. The sample lists 150,000 to 200,000 clones; about 86% were seen once. The chain has TRBV7-3 and TRBJ2-1, with D perhaps matching TRBD2 (5 bases). The material sequenced was peripheral blood. This sequence originates from a woman of 80 years or more with acute or convalescent COVID-19. The CDR3 sequence: CASSPKKRVFNEQFF. The CDR3 DNA is TGTGCCAGCAGCCCAAAAAAGAGGGTCTTCAATGAGCAGTTCTTC.